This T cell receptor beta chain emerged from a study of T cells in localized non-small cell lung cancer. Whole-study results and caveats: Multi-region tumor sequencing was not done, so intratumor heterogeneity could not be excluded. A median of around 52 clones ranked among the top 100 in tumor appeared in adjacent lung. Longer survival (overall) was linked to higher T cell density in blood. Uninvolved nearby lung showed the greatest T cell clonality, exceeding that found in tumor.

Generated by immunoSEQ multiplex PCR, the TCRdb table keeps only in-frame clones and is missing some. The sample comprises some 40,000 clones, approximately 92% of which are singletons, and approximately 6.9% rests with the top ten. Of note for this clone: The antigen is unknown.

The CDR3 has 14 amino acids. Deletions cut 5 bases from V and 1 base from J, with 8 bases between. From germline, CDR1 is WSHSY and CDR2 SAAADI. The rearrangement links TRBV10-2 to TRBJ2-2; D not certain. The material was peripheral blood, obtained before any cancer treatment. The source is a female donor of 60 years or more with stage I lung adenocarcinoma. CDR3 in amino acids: CASSLSRNTGELFF. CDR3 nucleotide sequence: TGCGCCAGCAGTTTAAGCAGGAACACCGGGGAGCTGTTTTTT.